This T cell receptor (beta chain) was captured by sequencing in a study of blood T cell repertoires in COVID-19. Background on the study: Both acute and convalescent COVID-19 samples were obtained from the United States, Italy and Spain. The cDNA or gDNA used as material had been derived from T cells, B-cell-depleted T cells, or PBMCs.

Of note for this clone: At one end, the junction sequence differs from germline, possibly due to a read error.

Authors' data handling: Estimation of nucleated cell counts relied on the amplification of reference gene primers. Sequencing was performed with immunoSEQ multiplex PCR; in TCRdb, only in-frame clones are kept and a portion is missing. The DNA was the basis for D and trimming; V, J and clone size are from that table. Of 120,000 to 150,000 clones listed, roughly 82% are singletons. CDR3 size: 12 residues. Germline V gives CDR1 SEHNR, CDR2 FQNEAQ (reference sequence). The clonotype originates from a man at least 80 years old with acute or convalescent COVID-19. V gene TRBV7-9 combines with J gene TRBJ1-1; perhaps TRBD1 as D (5 bases). Sequenced input: peripheral blood. The CDR3 nucleotides are TGTGCCAGCAGCTCTGGACATTCCACGCTTGGTTTT. As protein: CASSSGHSTLGF.